This T cell receptor (beta chain) stems from a study of OX40 agonist ivuxolimab in advanced cancers. Only one count was recorded for this clone. Germline values: CDR1 MNHNS, CDR2 SASEGT. The CDR3 spans 12 residues. V was clipped by 10 bases and J by 4 bases; unmatched bases: 6. TCRdb keeps only in-frame clones here, not all; method: immunoSEQ multiplex PCR. The sample carries about 50,000 clones, around 84% recorded once. This chain joins TRBV6-1 and TRBJ1-2; TRBD1 matches 7 bases. The sample here was CD4+ or CD8+ T cells sorted from blood, taken in a trial of the OX40 agonist ivuxolimab. This TCR came from an adult with an advanced solid tumor such as melanoma, head and neck, liver or kidney cancer. The CDR3, as DNA: TGTGCCACGTTAACAGGGGTCTATGGCTACACCTTC. This encodes CATLTGVYGYTF.